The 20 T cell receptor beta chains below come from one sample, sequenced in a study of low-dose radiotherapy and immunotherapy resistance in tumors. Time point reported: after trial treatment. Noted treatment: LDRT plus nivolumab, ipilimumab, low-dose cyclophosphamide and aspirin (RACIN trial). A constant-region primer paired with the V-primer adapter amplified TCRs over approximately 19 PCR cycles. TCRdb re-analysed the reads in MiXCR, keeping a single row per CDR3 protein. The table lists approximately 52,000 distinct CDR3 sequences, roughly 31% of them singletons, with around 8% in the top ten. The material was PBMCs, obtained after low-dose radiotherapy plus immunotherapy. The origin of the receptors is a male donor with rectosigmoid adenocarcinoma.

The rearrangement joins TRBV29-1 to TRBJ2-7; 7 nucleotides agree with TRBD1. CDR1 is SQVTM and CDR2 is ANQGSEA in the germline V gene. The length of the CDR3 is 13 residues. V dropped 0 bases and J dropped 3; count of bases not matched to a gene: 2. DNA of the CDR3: TGCAGCGTTGAAGATCGGACAGGCTACGAGCAGTACTTC. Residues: CSVEDRTGYEQYF.

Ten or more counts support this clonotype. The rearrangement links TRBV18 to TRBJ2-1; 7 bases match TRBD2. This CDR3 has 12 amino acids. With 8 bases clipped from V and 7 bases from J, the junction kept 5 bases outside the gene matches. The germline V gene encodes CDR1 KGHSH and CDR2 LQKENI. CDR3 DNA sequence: TGTGCCAGCCACCCGGGGGGTAATGAGCAGTTCTTC. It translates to CASHPGGNEQFF.

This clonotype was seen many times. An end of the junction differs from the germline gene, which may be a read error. The CDR3, as DNA: TGCAGTGCTAATTCAGGGCTTTATGACTACACCTTC. This gives the protein CSANSGLYDYTF. The chain employs TRBV20-1 and TRBJ1-2; weak D call: TRBD1 (5 bases). The CDR3 runs 12 residues. Germline CDR1 DFQATT, CDR2 SNEGSKA (reference sequence).

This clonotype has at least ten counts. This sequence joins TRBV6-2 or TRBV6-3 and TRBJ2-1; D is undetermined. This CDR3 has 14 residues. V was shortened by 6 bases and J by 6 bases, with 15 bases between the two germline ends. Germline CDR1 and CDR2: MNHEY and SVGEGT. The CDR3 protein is CASSPGSWSNEQFF. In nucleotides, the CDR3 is TGTGCCAGCAGCCCCGGGTCGTGGTCCAATGAGCAGTTCTTC.

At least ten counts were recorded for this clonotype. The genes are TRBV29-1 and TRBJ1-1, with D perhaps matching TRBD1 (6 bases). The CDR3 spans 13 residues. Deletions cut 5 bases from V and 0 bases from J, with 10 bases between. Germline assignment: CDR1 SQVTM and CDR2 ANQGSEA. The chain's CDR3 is CSVQDSMNTEAFF. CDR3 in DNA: TGCAGCGTTCAGGACAGCATGAACACTGAAGCTTTCTTT. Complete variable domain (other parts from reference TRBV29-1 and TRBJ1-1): SAVISQKPSRDICQRGTSLTIQCQVDSQVTMMFWYRQQPGQSLTLIATANQGSEATYESGFVIDKFPISRPNLTFSTLTVSNMSPEDSSIYLCSVQDSMNTEAFFGQGTRLTVV.

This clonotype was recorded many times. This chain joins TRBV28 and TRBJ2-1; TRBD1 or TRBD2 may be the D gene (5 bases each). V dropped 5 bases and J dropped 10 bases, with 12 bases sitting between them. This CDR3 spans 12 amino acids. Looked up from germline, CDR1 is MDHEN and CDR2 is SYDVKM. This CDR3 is CASSTGEGEQFF. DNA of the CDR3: TGTGCCAGCAGTACTGGAGAGGGGGAGCAGTTCTTC.

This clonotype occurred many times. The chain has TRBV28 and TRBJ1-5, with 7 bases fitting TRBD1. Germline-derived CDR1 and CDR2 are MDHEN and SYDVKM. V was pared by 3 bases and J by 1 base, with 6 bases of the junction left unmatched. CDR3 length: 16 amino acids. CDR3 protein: CASSFDRAGSNQPQHF. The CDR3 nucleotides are TGTGCCAGCAGTTTCGACAGGGCAGGAAGCAATCAGCCCCAGCATTTT.

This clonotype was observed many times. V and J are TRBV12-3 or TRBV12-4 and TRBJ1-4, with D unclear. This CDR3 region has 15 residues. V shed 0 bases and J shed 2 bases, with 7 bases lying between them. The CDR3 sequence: CASSLALRTNEKLFF. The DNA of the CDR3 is TGTGCCAGCAGTTTAGCGCTCAGGACTAATGAAAAACTGTTTTTT.

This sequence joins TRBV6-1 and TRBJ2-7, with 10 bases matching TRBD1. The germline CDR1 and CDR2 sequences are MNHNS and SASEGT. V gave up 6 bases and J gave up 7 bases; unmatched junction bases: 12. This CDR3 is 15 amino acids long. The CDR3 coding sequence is TGTGCCAGCAGACGTTCCGGGACAGGGGCTGGGGAGCAGTACTTC. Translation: CASRRSGTGAGEQYF.

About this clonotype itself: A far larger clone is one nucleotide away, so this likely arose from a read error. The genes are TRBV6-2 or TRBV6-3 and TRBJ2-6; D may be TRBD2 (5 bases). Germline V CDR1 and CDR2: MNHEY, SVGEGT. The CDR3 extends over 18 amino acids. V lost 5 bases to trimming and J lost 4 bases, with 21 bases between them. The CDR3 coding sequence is TGTGCCAGCAGTGATCAACCCCTTACAACGGGGGGGGCCAACGTCCTGACTTTC. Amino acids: CASSDQPLTTGGANVLTF.

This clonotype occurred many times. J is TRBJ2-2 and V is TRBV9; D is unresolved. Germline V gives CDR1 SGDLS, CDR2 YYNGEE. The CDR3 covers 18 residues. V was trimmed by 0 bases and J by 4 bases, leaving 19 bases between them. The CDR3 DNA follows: TGTGCCAGCAGCGTAGATATAGGCGGCAGAAGCACCACCGGGGAGCTGTTTTTT. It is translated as CASSVDIGGRSTTGELFF.

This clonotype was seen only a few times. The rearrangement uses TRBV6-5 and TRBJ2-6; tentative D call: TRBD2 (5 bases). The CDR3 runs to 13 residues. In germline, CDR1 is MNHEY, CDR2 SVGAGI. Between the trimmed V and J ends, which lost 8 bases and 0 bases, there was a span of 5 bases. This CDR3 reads CASRDSGANVLTF. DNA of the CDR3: TGTGCCAGCCGGGACTCTGGGGCCAACGTCCTGACTTTC.

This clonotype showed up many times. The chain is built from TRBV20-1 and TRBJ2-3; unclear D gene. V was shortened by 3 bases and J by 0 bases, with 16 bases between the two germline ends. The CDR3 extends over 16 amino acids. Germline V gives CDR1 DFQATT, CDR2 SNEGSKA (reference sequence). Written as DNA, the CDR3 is TGCAGTGCTAGGGACGACTCTTCCTCTAGCACAGATACGCAGTATTTT. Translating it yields CSARDDSSSSTDTQYF.

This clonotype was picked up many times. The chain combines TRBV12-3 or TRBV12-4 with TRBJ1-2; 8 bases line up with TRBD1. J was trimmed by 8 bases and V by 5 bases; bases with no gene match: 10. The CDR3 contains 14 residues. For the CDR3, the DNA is TGTGCCAGCAGTCGAGGACAGGGAGGTCGCGGCTACACCTTC. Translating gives CASSRGQGGRGYTF.

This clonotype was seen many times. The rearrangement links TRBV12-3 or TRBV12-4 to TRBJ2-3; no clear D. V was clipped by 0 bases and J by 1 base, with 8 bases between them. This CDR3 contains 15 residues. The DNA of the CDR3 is TGTGCCAGCAGTTTAGCGATAGGAGGCACAGATACGCAGTATTTT. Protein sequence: CASSLAIGGTDTQYF.

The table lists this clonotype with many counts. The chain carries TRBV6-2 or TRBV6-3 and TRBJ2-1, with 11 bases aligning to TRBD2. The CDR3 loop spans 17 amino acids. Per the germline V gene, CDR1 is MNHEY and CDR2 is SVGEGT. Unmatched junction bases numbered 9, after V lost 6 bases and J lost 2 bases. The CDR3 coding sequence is TGTGCCAGCAGCCAAAGACTAGCGGGAAGAACCTACAATGAGCAGTTCTTC. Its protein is CASSQRLAGRTYNEQFF.

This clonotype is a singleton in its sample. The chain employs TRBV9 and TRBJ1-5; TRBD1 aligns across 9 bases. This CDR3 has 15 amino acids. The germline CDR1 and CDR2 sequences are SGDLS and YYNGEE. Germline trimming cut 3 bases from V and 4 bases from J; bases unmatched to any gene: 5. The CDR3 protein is CASSATGTGNQPQHF. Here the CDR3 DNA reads TGTGCCAGCAGCGCTACCGGGACAGGGAATCAGCCCCAGCATTTT.

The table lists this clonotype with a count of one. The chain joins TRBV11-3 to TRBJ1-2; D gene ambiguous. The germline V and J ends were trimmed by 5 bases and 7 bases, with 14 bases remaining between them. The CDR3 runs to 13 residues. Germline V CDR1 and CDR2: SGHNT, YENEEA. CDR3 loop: CASSPEVQFGYTF. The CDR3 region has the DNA TGTGCCAGCAGCCCAGAGGTGCAGTTTGGCTACACCTTC.

The CDR3 sequence is CASSTAGRGYEQYF. In DNA form, the CDR3 reads TGTGCCAGCAGTACGGCAGGGAGAGGCTACGAGCAGTACTTC. The chain combines TRBV25-1 with TRBJ2-7; D tentatively reads TRBD1 or TRBD2 (5 bases each). This CDR3 contains 14 residues. The V and J ends lost 5 bases and 3 bases respectively, with 14 bases between them. Germline CDR1 is MGHDK and CDR2 is SYGVNS.

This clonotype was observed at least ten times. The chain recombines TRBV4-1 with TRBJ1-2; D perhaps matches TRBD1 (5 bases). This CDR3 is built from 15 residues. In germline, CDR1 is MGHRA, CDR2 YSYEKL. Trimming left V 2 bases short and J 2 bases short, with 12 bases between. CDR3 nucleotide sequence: TGCGCCAGCAGCCAAAACGTCGACAGAAACTATGGCTACACCTTC. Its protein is CASSQNVDRNYGYTF.